This T cell receptor beta chain was sequenced during a study of T cell responses to AZD1222 COVID-19 vaccine. Deletions cut 6 bases from V and 5 bases from J, with 13 bases between. Looked up from germline, CDR1 is SQVTM and CDR2 is ANQGSEA. This CDR3 spans 13 amino acids. Sequencing was performed with immunoSEQ multiplex PCR; in TCRdb, only in-frame clones are kept and a portion is missing. This table holds about 120,000 clones, more than 70% found once. This chain connects TRBV29-1 to TRBJ2-2; possibly TRBD1 for D (6 bases). Sequences were derived from peripheral blood, sampled 28 days after the second AZD1222 dose. The source is an adult who received the AZD1222 COVID-19 vaccine. The DNA for the CDR3 is TGCAGCGTCACAGGGCCGGGGACCGGGGAGCTGTTTTTT. Protein product: CSVTGPGTGELFF.